The 23 T cell receptor beta chains below come from one sample, sequenced in a study of long-term antiretroviral therapy in people with HIV. immunoSEQ v3.0 was run at survey level. Clones were read by immunoSEQ multiplex PCR, and TCRdb kept only the in-frame ones, dropping some. Of about 13,000 clones listed, around 77% are singletons. Sequences were derived from unsorted PBMCs, sampled 1.3 years after starting antiretroviral therapy. The origin of the receptors is a woman aged 18-35 years with HIV.

The chain is built from TRBV2 and TRBJ1-5, with D unresolved. Germline V CDR1 and CDR2: SNHLY, FYNNEI. The CDR3 is 15 residues long. The V gene lost 1 base and the J gene lost 0 bases, with 7 bases spanning the gap. The chain's CDR3 is CASSEGSYSNQPQHF. The CDR3 nucleotides read TGTGCCAGCAGTGAAGGGTCTTATAGCAATCAGCCCCAGCATTTT.

This clone turned up a few times. The rearrangement links TRBV28 to TRBJ2-7; D may be TRBD1 (6 bases). V shed 6 bases and J shed 0 bases, with 9 bases lying between them. This CDR3 contains 13 residues. The germline CDR1 and CDR2 sequences are MDHEN and SYDVKM. The CDR3: CASRPDSSYEQYF. As DNA, the CDR3 is TGTGCCAGCAGACCGGACAGCTCCTACGAGCAGTACTTC.

The chain employs TRBV7-2 and TRBJ2-7, with D perhaps matching TRBD2 (6 bases). With 3 bases removed from V and 0 bases from J, the gap between germline ends came to 12 bases. CDR1 is SGHTA and CDR2 is FQGNSA in the germline V gene. This CDR3 region has 15 residues. CDR3 sequence: CASSLGGTSSYEQYF. For the CDR3, the DNA is TGTGCCAGCAGCTTGGGAGGAACTAGCTCCTACGAGCAGTACTTC.

In its sample, this clone was seen a few times. This chain joins TRBV6-6 and TRBJ1-6, with TRBD1 matching over 8 bases. In germline, CDR1 is MNHNY, CDR2 SVGAGI (reference sequence). There are 13 residues in the CDR3. V lost 11 bases and J lost 7; bases outside the gene matches: 7. The CDR3: CALRTGQNSPLHF. The CDR3 DNA follows: TGTGCCTTAAGGACAGGGCAAAATTCACCCCTCCACTTT.

CDR3 amino acids: CASSAQGDGYTF. CDR3 DNA: TGTGCCAGCAGCGCACAGGGTGATGGCTACACCTTC. V usage is TRBV7-2 and J usage is TRBJ1-2; the D gene is possibly TRBD1 (6 bases). V lost 5 bases and J lost 6, with 10 bases in between. Germline lookup yields CDR1 SGHTA and CDR2 FQGNSA. The CDR3 is 12 amino acids.

The chain is built from TRBV5-1 and TRBJ2-7; the D gene is possibly TRBD2 (6 bases). Trimming cost V 4 bases and J 2 bases, with 13 bases left between them. Germline assignment: CDR1 SGHRS and CDR2 YFSETQ. This CDR3 region has 14 residues. The CDR3 DNA reads as TGCGCCAGCAGCGACGGGACTGCAACCTACGAGCAGTACTTC. It is translated as CASSDGTATYEQYF.

This chain connects TRBV5-1 to TRBJ2-5; tentatively, D is TRBD1 (7 bases). CDR1 is SGHRS and CDR2 is YFSETQ in the germline V gene. The V end lost 4 bases, the J end lost 3 bases, and 10 bases lay between the germline ends. The CDR3 contains 13 residues. The chain's CDR3 is CASSRGTEETQYF. The DNA for the CDR3 is TGCGCCAGCAGCCGGGGGACAGAAGAGACCCAGTACTTC.

The rearrangement uses TRBV11-2 and TRBJ2-5, with 7 bases aligning to TRBD1. V dropped 10 bases and J dropped 4; count of bases not matched to a gene: 9. The V gene's germline CDR1 is SGHAT and CDR2 FQNNGV. The CDR3 is made up of 13 amino acids. CDR3 bases: TGTGCCACCTTAGGGGGCGGTGGAGAGACCCAGTACTTC. Its protein product is CATLGGGGETQYF. Full variable domain (rest looked up from reference TRBV11-2 and TRBJ2-5): EAGVAQSPRYKIIEKRQSVAFWCNPISGHATLYWYQQILGQGPKLLIQFQNNGVVDDSQLPKDRFSAERLKGVDSTLKIQPAKLEDSAVYLCATLGGGGETQYFGPGTRLLVL.

The chain couples TRBV12-5 to TRBJ1-1, with TRBD1 matching 8 bases. The germline CDR1 and CDR2 sequences are LGHNT and FRNRAP. The CDR3 contains 13 residues. J gave up 6 bases and V 6 bases, and 6 bases lay outside the gene matches. CDR3 sequence: CASGYGQGSEAFF. Here the CDR3 DNA reads TGTGCTAGTGGCTATGGACAGGGTTCTGAAGCTTTCTTT.

This clone turned up a few times. The chain employs TRBV29-1 and TRBJ1-6; 8 bases line up with TRBD1. The CDR3 has 14 amino acids. J gave up 9 bases and V 6 bases, and 10 bases lay outside the gene matches. The germline gives CDR1 SQVTM, CDR2 ANQGSEA. The CDR3 sequence is CSVKETGESSPLHF. In nucleotides, the CDR3 is TGCAGCGTGAAAGAGACAGGGGAAAGTTCACCCCTCCACTTT.

The V gene is TRBV27, the J gene TRBJ2-7; either TRBD1 or TRBD2 may fit D (6 bases each). This CDR3 contains 13 residues. Trimming took 7 bases from V and 5 from J, leaving 15 bases between them. Germline V lookup: CDR1 MNHEY, CDR2 SMNVEV (reference sequence). CDR3 coding DNA: TGTGCCAGCACCCCGTCGGGGGCTCACGAGCAGTACTTC. This gives the protein CASTPSGAHEQYF.

The chain has TRBV10-2 and TRBJ2-2; 8 positions agree with TRBD1. Per the germline V gene, CDR1 is WSHSY and CDR2 is SAAADI. CDR3 length: 14 amino acids. The J segment lost 6 bases and the V segment lost 6 bases, leaving 6 bases of the junction unmatched. The CDR3 DNA is TGCGCCAGCAGACATGGGACAGGCCCCGGGGAGCTGTTTTTT. The encoded protein is CASRHGTGPGELFF.

The chain uses TRBV27 and TRBJ2-1; D ambiguous. This CDR3 contains 14 residues. V was trimmed by 2 bases and J by 0 bases, leaving 5 bases between them. In germline, CDR1 is MNHEY, CDR2 SMNVEV (reference sequence). CDR3 in amino acids: CASSLGSSYNEQFF. In nucleotides, the CDR3 is TGTGCCAGCAGTTTAGGCAGCTCCTACAATGAGCAGTTCTTC.

The chain joins TRBV6-5 to TRBJ1-5; 7 positions match TRBD1. The CDR3 consists of 13 residues. Germline V CDR1 and CDR2: MNHEY, SVGAGI. J gave up 3 bases and V 9 bases, and 5 bases lay outside the gene matches. CDR3 protein: CASRDSVNQPQHF. The CDR3 DNA sequence: TGTGCCAGTCGGGACAGCGTCAATCAGCCCCAGCATTTT.

This clone was recorded only once. The chain couples TRBV4-2 to TRBJ1-2; TRBD1 is a possible D gene (6 bases). Germline CDR1 reads LGHNA; CDR2 reads YNFKEQ. The ends were cut back, 0 bases at V and 7 bases at J, with 18 bases in the middle. This CDR3 has 16 amino acids. CDR3 coding DNA: TGTGCCAGCAGCCAAGATTACGGGACCCAAGGGGGTGGCTACACCTTC. Its translation: CASSQDYGTQGGGYTF.

The CDR3 nucleotides read TGCGCCAGCAGTGCCCCCACCCTCGGGACCCCCTACGAGCAGTACTTC. The encoded protein is CASSAPTLGTPYEQYF. V gene TRBV10-1 combines with J gene TRBJ2-7; either TRBD1 or TRBD2 may supply D (5 bases each). Trimming pared 4 bases from V and 2 bases from J, leaving 18 bases between. Germline V CDR1 and CDR2: WNHNN, SYGVQD (reference sequence). The CDR3 runs to 16 residues.

The chain joins TRBV27 to TRBJ2-6, with D perhaps assigned TRBD1 or TRBD2 (5 bases each). In germline, CDR1 is MNHEY, CDR2 SMNVEV (reference sequence). This CDR3 has 17 residues. With 1 base removed from V and 0 bases from J, the gap between germline ends came to 10 bases. For the CDR3, the DNA is TGTGCCAGCAGTTTATGGGACGCCGGCTCTGGGGCCAACGTCCTGACTTTC. The encoded protein is CASSLWDAGSGANVLTF.

The genes are TRBV28 and TRBJ2-7, with 10 bases matching TRBD1. Germline V gene data show CDR1 as MDHEN and CDR2 as SYDVKM. V gave up 8 bases and J gave up 9 bases; unmatched junction bases: 7. The CDR3 length is 12 residues. The chain's CDR3 is CASSGQGRGQYF. CDR3 DNA: TGTGCCAGCTCGGGACAGGGGAGGGGGCAGTACTTC.

The CDR3 loop is CAISESGGGPTDTQYF. CDR3 DNA: TGTGCCATCAGTGAGTCGGGGGGCGGGCCCACAGATACGCAGTATTTT. The chain links TRBV10-3 to TRBJ2-3; D may be TRBD1 or TRBD2 (6 bases each). The CDR3 covers 16 residues. V lost 0 bases, J lost 2 bases, and 12 bases lay in between. Looked up from germline, CDR1 is ENHRY and CDR2 is SYGVKD.

This clone rates as medium-sized (0.01 to 0.1%). This sequence joins TRBV11-3 and TRBJ2-4, with D unresolved. Germline V gene lookup returns CDR1 SGHNT and CDR2 YENEEA. This CDR3 has 17 amino acids. Trimming stripped 3 bases from V and 0 bases from J, with 15 bases between. CDR3 DNA: TGTGCCAGCAGCTTTCGAGGCCACCCTATAGCCAAAAACATTCAGTACTTC. It is translated as CASSFRGHPIAKNIQYF.

J is TRBJ2-1 and V is TRBV11-2; the D gene is possibly TRBD2 (6 bases). The V and J ends lost 5 bases and 7 bases respectively, with 21 bases between them. This CDR3 region has 16 residues. In germline, CDR1 is SGHAT, CDR2 FQNNGV. The CDR3 protein is CASSPTGGIGSNEQFF. In nucleotides, the CDR3 is TGTGCCAGCAGCCCCACGGGCGGGATCGGATCGAATGAGCAGTTCTTC.

This clone was counted only a few times. The chain couples TRBV6-6 to TRBJ1-1; D call uncertain. CDR3 length: 14 amino acids. In germline, CDR1 is MNHNY, CDR2 SVGAGI (reference sequence). The V gene lost 2 bases and the J gene lost 3 bases, with 10 bases spanning the gap. CDR3 DNA: TGTGCCAGCAGTTACGGCTCCAGTGACACTGAAGCTTTCTTT. Protein sequence: CASSYGSSDTEAFF.

The chain links TRBV20-1 to TRBJ1-1; D call uncertain. CDR3 length equals 11 residues. Germline V gene data show CDR1 as DFQATT and CDR2 as SNEGSKA (reference sequence). The V end was cut by 3 bases, the J end by 6 bases, with 8 bases between. The CDR3 is CSARRQAEAFF. CDR3 nucleotides: TGCAGTGCTAGGAGGCAGGCTGAAGCTTTCTTT.